This record looks at one T cell receptor (beta chain) sequence and its context. The CDR3 is 15 amino acids. The V and J ends lost 4 bases and 0 bases, in that order; junction bases with no gene match: 5. CDR1 and CDR2 (germline): LGHNA, YNFKEQ. Some clones are missing from TCRdb's copy, which holds only in-frame ones; the method was immunoSEQ multiplex PCR. The profile shows about 130,000 clones, about 93% of them singletons. The data were taken from a study of control samples from healthy donors and cancer patients. The receptor comes from a man in his fifties or sixties with colorectal cancer. The chain combines TRBV4-2 with TRBJ1-2; TRBD1 matches 7 bases. Sequenced: PBMCs. The CDR3 bases are TGTGCCAGCAGCCCCGAGGGGGCTGCTAACTATGGCTACACCTTC. Amino acids: CASSPEGAANYGYTF.